The 19 T cell receptor beta chains given below trace back to one sample, sequenced in a study of OX40 agonist ivuxolimab in advanced cancers. Profiled with immunoSEQ multiplex PCR; TCRdb holds only in-frame clones, not every one. The sample records 62,000 or so clones, approximately 89% being singletons. Sequenced material: CD4+ or CD8+ T cells sorted from blood, taken in a trial of the OX40 agonist ivuxolimab. The receptor source for this set is an adult with an advanced solid tumor such as melanoma, head and neck, liver or kidney cancer.

The chain has TRBV9 and TRBJ2-3; D may be TRBD2 (5 bases). The CDR3 loop spans 15 amino acids. V lost 2 bases and J lost 2, with 12 bases in between. Germline lookup yields CDR1 SGDLS and CDR2 YYNGEE. The CDR3 region is CASSVSGRPTDTQYF. The CDR3 bases are TGTGCCAGCAGCGTCAGCGGTAGACCCACAGATACGCAGTATTTT. Using reference TRBV9 and TRBJ2-3 for the parts outside the CDR3, the full variable domain is DSGVTQTPKHLITATGQRVTLRCSPRSGDLSVYWYQQSLDQGLQFLIQYYNGEERAKGNILERFSAQQFPDLHSELNLSSLELGDSALYFCASSVSGRPTDTQYFGPGTRLTVL.

J is TRBJ1-2 and V is TRBV18, with 11 bases fitting TRBD1. Trimming at V came to 3 bases and at J to 0 bases, leaving 6 bases not matched to a gene. This CDR3 has 17 residues. Per germline, CDR1 KGHSH and CDR2 LQKENI. Here the CDR3 reads CASSPGTGGKANYGYTF. The CDR3 DNA is TGTGCCAGCTCACCTGGGACAGGGGGAAAAGCTAACTATGGCTACACCTTC. The variable domain in full, with the rest retrieved from reference TRBV18 and TRBJ1-2, is NAGVMQNPRHLVRRRGQEARLRCSPMKGHSHVYWYRQLPEEGLKFMVYLQKENIIDESGMPKERFSAEFPKEGPSILRIQQVVRGDSAAYFCASSPGTGGKANYGYTFGSGTRLTVV.

This clone is medium-sized. V and J are TRBV5-1 and TRBJ1-1; TRBD1 aligns across 12 bases. Germline CDR1 is SGHRS and CDR2 is YFSETQ. This CDR3 is built from 14 residues. J lost 11 bases, V lost 4 bases, and 9 bases had no gene match. CDR3 protein: CASSQGTGGGTAFF. The CDR3 DNA sequence: TGCGCCAGCAGCCAGGGGACAGGGGGCGGAACGGCTTTCTTT. The variable domain in full, with the rest retrieved from reference TRBV5-1 and TRBJ1-1, is KAGVTQTPRYLIKTRGQQVTLSCSPISGHRSVSWYQQTPGQGLQFLFEYFSETQRNKGNFPGRFSGRQFSNSRSEMNVSTLELGDSALYLCASSQGTGGGTAFFGQGTRLTVV.

The V and J genes are TRBV6-1 and TRBJ2-7; 9 bases fit TRBD2. CDR3 size: 14 residues. V was clipped by 7 bases and J by 3 bases; unmatched bases: 7. Germline CDR1 is MNHNS and CDR2 is SASEGT. CDR3 nucleotides: TGTGCCAGCACCTTCCTAGCGGGATTCTACGAGCAGTACTTC. It codes for CASTFLAGFYEQYF.

The V call is TRBV6-5, the J call TRBJ2-2; D may be TRBD1 or TRBD2 (5 bases each). Germline V lookup: CDR1 MNHEY, CDR2 SVGAGI. This CDR3 spans 15 amino acids. Trimming shortened V by 7 bases and J by 1 base, and 13 bases separated the two germline ends. In nucleotides, the CDR3 is TGTGCCAGCAAAAGGGACCAGAGGAACACCGGGGAGCTGTTTTTT. Protein product: CASKRDQRNTGELFF.

This chain uses TRBV4-2 with TRBJ1-1; D possibly corresponds to TRBD1 (5 bases). V was shortened by 3 bases and J by 3 bases, with 14 bases between the two germline ends. The CDR3 is 15 residues long. From germline, CDR1 is LGHNA and CDR2 YNFKEQ. CDR3 amino acids: CASSQGKTGYTEAFF. The CDR3 coding sequence is TGTGCCAGCAGCCAGGGGAAAACAGGTTACACTGAAGCTTTCTTT.

The chain employs TRBV27 and TRBJ1-2; 9 positions agree with TRBD1. The germline V gene has CDR1 MNHEY and CDR2 SMNVEV (reference sequence). CDR3 length: 16 residues. Trimming cost V 7 bases and J 1 base; bases outside gene matches: 10. The CDR3 nucleotides are TGTGCCAGCACCCCGGGACAGGGAGAACTTAACTATGGCTACACCTTC. Translated, it gives CASTPGQGELNYGYTF.

V and J are TRBV9 and TRBJ2-6; D remains unclear. CDR1 SGDLS and CDR2 YYNGEE come from the germline V gene. The CDR3 loop spans 14 amino acids. V lost 3 bases, J lost 11 bases, and 15 bases lay in between. The CDR3 DNA is TGTGCCAGCAGCGGCCCTCAAAGGGTAGACGTCCTGACTTTC. Its protein is CASSGPQRVDVLTF.

The chain recombines TRBV5-6 with TRBJ1-3; a possible D gene is TRBD1 (5 bases). V shed 7 bases and J shed 0 bases, with 17 bases lying between them. The germline gives CDR1 SGHDT, CDR2 YYEEEE. The CDR3 spans 16 residues. The CDR3 sequence is CASAGRRGSSGNTIYF. The CDR3 DNA reads TGTGCCAGCGCGGGGAGAAGGGGATCCTCTGGAAACACCATATATTTT.

The V gene is TRBV5-1, the J gene TRBJ1-3; maybe TRBD1 (6 bases). With 3 bases removed from V and 0 bases from J, the gap between germline ends came to 13 bases. This CDR3 has 16 residues. Germline CDR1 is SGHRS and CDR2 is YFSETQ. CDR3 region: CASSSGDTSSGNTIYF. CDR3 coding DNA: TGCGCCAGCAGCTCTGGGGACACAAGCTCTGGAAACACCATATATTTT.

This chain connects TRBV7-2 to TRBJ1-2; TRBD1 agrees at 7 bases. The CDR3 consists of 13 residues. Looked up from germline, CDR1 is SGHTA and CDR2 is FQGNSA. Trimming took 5 bases from V and 7 from J; bases not matched to a gene: 7. The CDR3 is CASSSDRDRGYTF. DNA for the CDR3: TGTGCCAGCAGCAGCGACAGGGATCGTGGCTACACCTTC. The full variable domain, its missing parts supplied by reference TRBV7-2 and TRBJ1-2, is GAGVSQSPSNKVTEKGKDVELRCDPISGHTALYWYRQSLGQGLEFLIYFQGNSAPDKSGLPSDRFSAERTGGSVSTLTIQRTQQEDSAVYLCASSSDRDRGYTFGSGTRLTVV.

This clone was seen once. V gene TRBV11-2 combines with J gene TRBJ2-2; 14 nucleotides agree with TRBD2. Germline V gives CDR1 SGHAT, CDR2 FQNNGV. J gave up 4 bases and V 5 bases, and 6 bases lay outside the gene matches. The CDR3 totals 17 residues. The CDR3 DNA follows: TGTGCCAGCAGCAAGACTAGCGGGAGGGCGGCCACCGGGGAGCTGTTTTTT. Protein product: CASSKTSGRAATGELFF.

This rearrangement joins TRBV27 to TRBJ2-7, with D possibly called TRBD1 or TRBD2 (5 bases each). The CDR3 runs 15 residues. Germline loops: CDR1 MNHEY, CDR2 SMNVEV (reference sequence). V gave up 8 bases and J gave up 1 base, with 18 bases separating them. The CDR3 region is CASRKVGGPSYEQYF. CDR3 DNA: TGTGCCAGCCGTAAGGTTGGGGGACCTTCCTACGAGCAGTACTTC.

This sequence joins TRBV9 and TRBJ1-1, with a possible D match to TRBD1 (5 bases). CDR1 is SGDLS, CDR2 YYNGEE, per germline. Trimming cost V 5 bases and J 3 bases, with 14 bases left between them. The CDR3 is 14 residues long. The CDR3: CASRPDITYTEAFF. The DNA for the CDR3 is TGTGCCAGCAGACCGGACATTACCTACACTGAAGCTTTCTTT.

The chain is built from TRBV7-8 and TRBJ2-5; D might be TRBD1 (5 bases). Germline loops: CDR1 SGHVS, CDR2 FQNEAQ. The length of the CDR3 is 13 residues. V was clipped by 6 bases and J by 2 bases, with 10 bases between them. This CDR3 is CASSPGYQETQYF. The CDR3 DNA is TGTGCCAGCAGTCCAGGGTATCAAGAGACCCAGTACTTC.

J is TRBJ1-1 and V is TRBV19; D is uncertain. V shed 9 bases and J shed 1 base, with 6 bases lying between them. Looked up from germline, CDR1 is LNHDA and CDR2 is SQIVND (reference sequence). This CDR3 comprises 11 residues. CDR3: CASGGNTEAFF. Here the CDR3 DNA reads TGTGCCAGCGGCGGGAACACTGAAGCTTTCTTT.

The rearrangement uses TRBV7-8 and TRBJ2-4; D is ambiguous. Trimming removed 1 base from V and 0 bases from J, with 7 bases in between. This CDR3 has 15 residues. Germline CDR1 is SGHVS and CDR2 is FQNEAQ. The CDR3: CASSLGLEAKNIQYF. In DNA, the CDR3 is TGTGCCAGCAGCTTAGGGCTTGAAGCCAAAAACATTCAGTACTTC.

This chain connects TRBV9 to TRBJ1-2, with D uncertain. The CDR3 covers 13 residues. V lost 0 bases to trimming and J lost 7 bases, with 10 bases between them. CDR1 is SGDLS, CDR2 YYNGEE, per germline. In DNA form, the CDR3 reads TGTGCCAGCAGCGTAGCAATGAACGCTGGCTACACCTTC. This encodes CASSVAMNAGYTF.

The chain uses TRBV6-1 and TRBJ1-5; a possible D gene is TRBD1 (6 bases). The CDR3 has 14 residues. CDR1 and CDR2 from the germline V gene are MNHNS and SASEGT. V gave up 3 bases and J gave up 1 base, with 7 bases separating them. The CDR3 nucleotides are TGTGCCAGCAGTGATAGGGGGAGCAATCAGCCCCAGCATTTT. This sequence encodes CASSDRGSNQPQHF.